This T cell receptor (beta chain) was obtained from a study of blood T cell repertoires in COVID-19. The Seattle site enrolled patients during active infection and followed them longitudinally. CDR3 length: 18 amino acids. In germline, CDR1 is LNHDA, CDR2 SQIVND (reference sequence). V gave up 0 bases and J gave up 3 bases, with 20 bases separating them. In the original processing: Amplification of reference gene primers was used by the study to estimate nucleated cell counts. The protocol was immunoSEQ multiplex PCR, while the TCRdb copy is restricted to in-frame clones and leaves out a portion. For V, J and clone size, that table is used; D and trimming come from the DNA. The sample yields about 110,000 clones, approximately 89% seen once.

Sequencing was carried out using peripheral blood. V gene TRBV19 combines with J gene TRBJ1-1, with unresolved D. The receptor's source is a woman aged 55-69 years with COVID-19, enrolled during active disease. CDR3 region: CASSIDVDAAGEDTEAFF. The CDR3 nucleotides are TGTGCCAGTAGTATAGACGTGGACGCGGCCGGGGAGGACACTGAAGCTTTCTTT. The entire variable domain, with the rest obtained from reference TRBV19 and TRBJ1-1, is as follows: DGGITQSPKYLFRKEGQNVTLSCEQNLNHDAMYWYRQDPGQGLRLIYYSQIVNDFQKGDIAEGYSVSREKKESFPLTVTSAQKNPTAFYLCASSIDVDAAGEDTEAFFGQGTRLTVV.